These 18 T cell receptor beta chains originate from one sample sequenced in a study of cytomegalovirus exposure and HLA in healthy donors. The PCR had 60 Vbeta and 13 Jbeta primers. This table comes from immunoSEQ multiplex PCR, and its TCRdb copy is limited to in-frame clones, with some not included. The sample comprises 150,000 or so clones, more than 60% of which are singletons, and around an eighth rests with the top ten. The sample comprised PBMCs. The receptors were gathered from a man aged 40-49 years in good health and CMV-seropositive.

The chain links TRBV30 to TRBJ1-4, with D possibly TRBD1 on 5 matching bases. This CDR3 has 15 amino acids. Germline CDR1 is GTSNPN and CDR2 is SVGIG (reference sequence). V lost 3 bases, J lost 8 bases, and 19 bases lay in between. The DNA for the CDR3 is TGTGCCTGGAGACCCGAGACAGCCAGAAGAGAAAAACTGTTTTTT. As protein: CAWRPETARREKLFF.

This clone was counted only a few times. The V gene is TRBV19, the J gene TRBJ2-1, with TRBD2 matching 12 bases. This CDR3 contains 15 residues. Per germline, CDR1 LNHDA and CDR2 SQIVND (reference sequence). Germline trimming cut 5 bases from V and 4 bases from J; bases unmatched to any gene: 3. The CDR3 DNA reads TGTGCCAGTAGTCCGGGACTAGCGGGTTACAATGAGCAGTTCTTC. Translation: CASSPGLAGYNEQFF.

The chain links TRBV19 to TRBJ2-1, with 10 positions matching TRBD2. The trim removed 6 bases at V and 4 bases at J, leaving 3 bases unmatched. The CDR3 has 14 amino acids. Germline V gives CDR1 LNHDA, CDR2 SQIVND (reference sequence). The chain's CDR3 is CASRAGGLYNEQFF. The DNA of the CDR3 is TGTGCCAGTAGAGCGGGAGGGCTGTACAATGAGCAGTTCTTC.

The V call is TRBV5-6, the J call TRBJ2-4; 8 nucleotides align to TRBD1. The trim removed 4 bases at V and 7 bases at J, leaving 4 bases unmatched. CDR3 size: 13 residues. Germline V gene data show CDR1 as SGHDT and CDR2 as YYEEEE. The CDR3 nucleotides are TGTGCCAGCAGCCCATACAGGGGGAACATTCAGTACTTC. Translated: CASSPYRGNIQYF.

The chain employs TRBV30 and TRBJ2-7, with D tentatively TRBD1 (5 bases). CDR1 is GTSNPN, CDR2 SVGIG, per germline (reference sequence). The CDR3 covers 12 residues. V lost 1 base and J 3 bases, leaving 7 bases between the germline ends. CDR3: CAWSGQNYEQYF. CDR3 nucleotides: TGTGCCTGGAGTGGACAGAACTACGAGCAGTACTTC.

The chain has TRBV11-3 and TRBJ2-5; a weak D match, TRBD1 (5 bases). CDR1 and CDR2 from the germline V gene are SGHNT and YENEEA. V was shortened by 3 bases and J by 5 bases, with 10 bases between the two germline ends. The CDR3 is 13 residues long. The CDR3 DNA is TGTGCCAGCAGCTTCAGGGTGTGGGAGACCCAGTACTTC. Translating it yields CASSFRVWETQYF. Looking up the rest from reference TRBV11-3 and TRBJ2-5 gives the full variable domain: EAGVVQSPRYKIIEKKQPVAFWCNPISGHNTLYWYLQNLGQGPELLIRYENEEAVDDSQLPKDRFSAERLKGVDSTLKIQPAELGDSAVYLCASSFRVWETQYFGPGTRLLVL.

There are a few counts of this clone. The chain carries TRBV6-5 and TRBJ1-5, with TRBD1 as a possible D gene (5 bases). V shed 2 bases and J shed 4 bases, with 9 bases lying between them. Germline assignment: CDR1 MNHEY and CDR2 SVGAGI. The CDR3 spans 14 residues. CDR3 coding DNA: TGTGCCAGCAGTTACGGGGGGGAAAATCAGCCCCAGCATTTT. It yields the protein CASSYGGENQPQHF.

V and J are TRBV27 and TRBJ2-1, with TRBD2 identical over 11 bases. CDR1 and CDR2 (germline): MNHEY, SMNVEV (reference sequence). This CDR3 spans 17 amino acids. Trimming at V came to 5 bases and at J to 7 bases, leaving 13 bases not matched to a gene. The CDR3 loop reads CASSPRVAGGPGNEQFF. The CDR3 nucleotides read TGTGCCAGCAGTCCCCGGGTAGCGGGAGGGCCGGGAAATGAGCAGTTCTTC.

J is TRBJ1-1 and V is TRBV7-8, with D tentatively TRBD1 (5 bases). Trimming took off 3 bases at V and 3 bases at J, with 8 bases between the two ends. The CDR3 has 13 residues. Germline assignment: CDR1 SGHVS and CDR2 FQNEAQ. CDR3 in amino acids: CASSLGGDTEAFF. In DNA, the CDR3 is TGTGCCAGCAGCTTGGGGGGGGACACTGAAGCTTTCTTT.

This sequence joins TRBV14 and TRBJ2-7, with 7 bases fitting TRBD2. Germline loops: CDR1 SGHDN, CDR2 FVKESK. This CDR3 is built from 16 residues. Trimming took 0 bases from V and 4 from J; bases not matched to a gene: 9. The CDR3 DNA follows: TGTGCCAGCAGCCAAGATCTGGGCGGGAGCAGATACGAGCAGTACTTC. It specifies CASSQDLGGSRYEQYF.

V and J are TRBV30 and TRBJ2-3; 8 nucleotides align to TRBD2. In germline, CDR1 is GTSNPN, CDR2 SVGIG (reference sequence). This CDR3 region has 13 residues. J lost 1 base, V lost 5 bases, and 2 bases had no gene match. CDR3 residues: CAWWTSRTDTQYF. The CDR3, as DNA: TGTGCCTGGTGGACTAGCCGCACAGATACGCAGTATTTT. Full variable domain (outside the CDR3, taken from reference TRBV30 and TRBJ2-3): SQTIHQWPATLVQPVGSPLSLECTVEGTSNPNLYWYRQAAGRGLQLLFYSVGIGQISSEVPQNLSASRPQDRQFILSSKKLLLSDSGFYLCAWWTSRTDTQYFGPGTRLTVL.

The V gene is TRBV6-1, the J gene TRBJ2-3; D is ambiguous. V gave up 6 bases and J gave up 0 bases, with 10 bases separating them. Germline V gene data show CDR1 as MNHNS and CDR2 as SASEGT. This CDR3 spans 14 amino acids. The CDR3 spells CASRGRLSTDTQYF. The CDR3 region has the DNA TGTGCCAGCAGGGGCAGATTAAGCACAGATACGCAGTATTTT.

This chain connects TRBV11-2 to TRBJ2-7, with a possible D match to TRBD1 (5 bases). Germline V gene lookup returns CDR1 SGHAT and CDR2 FQNNGV. V shed 4 bases and J shed 7 bases, with 14 bases lying between them. CDR3 length equals 13 residues. The CDR3 sequence is CASSSPTAWEQYF. In DNA form, the CDR3 reads TGTGCCAGCAGCTCCCCGACAGCCTGGGAGCAGTACTTC.

The rearrangement joins TRBV6-1 to TRBJ1-3; D is unclear. The CDR3 covers 15 residues. V lost 4 bases to trimming and J lost 0 bases, with 10 bases between them. CDR1 and CDR2 (germline): MNHNS, SASEGT. For the CDR3, the DNA is TGTGCCAGCAGTGGGAGGAGAAGCTCTGGAAACACCATATATTTT. This codes for CASSGRRSSGNTIYF.

The chain combines TRBV5-4 with TRBJ1-3; possibly TRBD1 for D (6 bases). V lost 0 bases to trimming and J lost 2 bases, with 12 bases between them. CDR3 length: 16 residues. Germline CDR1 SGHNT, CDR2 YYREEE (reference sequence). Written as DNA, the CDR3 is TGTGCCAGCAGCTTGGACAGGGTTGGGGCTGGAAACACCATATATTTT. Its protein product is CASSLDRVGAGNTIYF.

V is TRBV11-2 and J is TRBJ2-7; 12 nucleotides agree with TRBD2. Germline CDR1 is SGHAT and CDR2 is FQNNGV. This CDR3 is built from 16 residues. J gave up 7 bases and V 4 bases, and 11 bases lay outside the gene matches. DNA of the CDR3: TGTGCCAGCAGCTCCTACCCTAGCGGGAGGGCCGGGGAGCAGTACTTC. Translation: CASSSYPSGRAGEQYF.

The rearrangement links TRBV30 to TRBJ2-5; no reliable D call. Germline V lookup: CDR1 GTSNPN, CDR2 SVGIG (reference sequence). The CDR3 sequence is 12 residues long. Trimming cost V 0 bases and J 4 bases, with 6 bases left between them. CDR3 protein: CAWSVAPETQYF. The DNA for the CDR3 is TGTGCCTGGAGTGTAGCTCCAGAGACCCAGTACTTC.

This clone is a singleton in its sample. The chain carries TRBV4-1 and TRBJ2-2; D unresolved. Trimming left V 0 bases short and J 3 bases short, with 11 bases between. This CDR3 is built from 16 residues. The germline V gene encodes CDR1 MGHRA and CDR2 YSYEKL. CDR3 protein: CASSQDESPYTGELFF. As DNA, the CDR3 is TGCGCCAGCAGCCAAGATGAAAGCCCTTACACCGGGGAGCTGTTTTTT.